The next 29 T cell receptor beta chains were all read from a single sample in a study. TCRdb re-called the 5' RACE reads with MiXCR, one entry per CDR3 protein. The top ten hold around 12% of the sample, which has some 10,000 distinct CDR3 sequences, about 50% seen once. The sample comprised tumor-infiltrating naive CD4+ T cells sorted from the breast tumor. This sample's subset: naive CD4+ T cells, CD4+CD45RA+CD25-. Receptor source: a female donor with breast cancer.

The CDR3 bases are TGTGCCAGCAGTTCTGGGACAGGGGGTAAGGGACTGGAAAACATTCAGTACTTC. Translated, it gives CASSSGTGGKGLENIQYF. This sequence joins TRBV6-2 or TRBV6-3 and TRBJ2-4, with 11 bases aligning to TRBD1. From germline, CDR1 is MNHEY and CDR2 SVGEGT. V shed 4 bases and J 5 bases; nucleotides not matched to a gene: 13. This CDR3 spans 18 amino acids.

This clonotype was detected only a few times. This chain uses TRBV12-3 or TRBV12-4 with TRBJ2-3, with D perhaps matching TRBD2 (5 bases). This CDR3 is 16 amino acids long. V was clipped by 6 bases and J by 2 bases, with 18 bases between them. This CDR3 reads CASSPSSGSLTDTQYF. In nucleotides, the CDR3 is TGTGCCAGCAGCCCCTCGAGTGGGAGCCTCACAGATACGCAGTATTTT.

There are a few counts of this clonotype. V usage is TRBV7-2 and J usage is TRBJ2-5; D is tentatively TRBD1 or TRBD2 (7 bases each). This CDR3 contains 16 residues. V lost 5 bases to trimming and J lost 1 base, with 17 bases between them. Germline values: CDR1 SGHTA, CDR2 FQGNSA. The CDR3 is CASSRNREGAQETQYF. DNA of the CDR3: TGTGCCAGCAGCAGAAACAGGGAGGGGGCCCAAGAGACCCAGTACTTC.

V and J are TRBV6-5 and TRBJ2-1, with D hard to call. This CDR3 region has 14 residues. Germline assignment: CDR1 MNHEY and CDR2 SVGAGI. Trimming left V 11 bases short and J 9 bases short, with 23 bases between. The CDR3 sequence is CASSSWAARGEQFF. The DNA for the CDR3 is TGTGCCTCATCAAGTTGGGCCGCACGCGGTGAGCAGTTCTTC.

This chain connects TRBV7-2 to TRBJ2-3; weak D call: TRBD2 (5 bases). Per the germline V gene, CDR1 is SGHTA and CDR2 is FQGNSA. V lost 0 bases and J 8 bases, leaving 9 bases between the germline ends. The CDR3 contains 13 residues. The CDR3 loop reads CASSLAERGTQYF. Here the CDR3 DNA reads TGTGCCAGCAGCTTAGCCGAACGGGGTACGCAGTATTTT.

The V and J genes are TRBV19 and TRBJ1-1; D unresolved. V lost 7 bases to trimming and J lost 3 bases, with 15 bases between them. CDR1 and CDR2 (germline): LNHDA, SQIVND (reference sequence). This CDR3 contains 14 residues. In DNA, the CDR3 is TGTGCCAGTACGGAAACAGCTGCGGACACTGAAGCTTTCTTT. It yields the protein CASTETAADTEAFF.

This clonotype was observed a handful of times. V gene TRBV7-3 combines with J gene TRBJ2-7, with 13 bases lining up with TRBD2. This CDR3 region has 14 residues. V lost 6 bases, J lost 3 bases, and 2 bases stayed unmatched. Germline V gene sequence: CDR1 SGHTA, CDR2 FQGTGA. CDR3 in amino acids: CASRGTSGVYEQYF. CDR3 coding DNA: TGTGCCAGCAGGGGGACTAGCGGGGTCTACGAGCAGTACTTC.

The rearrangement joins TRBV6-5 to TRBJ2-1, with 8 bases identical to TRBD2. The length of the CDR3 is 17 residues. CDR1 MNHEY and CDR2 SVGAGI come from the germline V gene. The trim removed 6 bases at V and 7 bases at J, leaving 17 bases unmatched. The CDR3 protein is CASSRSRGSGTINEQFF. In nucleotides, the CDR3 is TGTGCCAGCAGCCGCTCCCGGGGTAGCGGGACAATTAATGAGCAGTTCTTC.

The rearrangement links TRBV7-2 to TRBJ2-5; weak D call: TRBD1 (6 bases). The germline V gene encodes CDR1 SGHTA and CDR2 FQGNSA. V lost 1 base and J lost 5, with 17 bases in between. The CDR3 spans 16 residues. The CDR3 loop reads CASSLGAAGARETQYF. The CDR3 DNA reads as TGTGCCAGCAGCTTAGGCGCCGCAGGGGCTCGCGAGACCCAGTACTTC.

This chain links TRBV20-1 with TRBJ2-1; TRBD2 matches at 12 bases. The CDR3 totals 14 residues. V was clipped by 7 bases and J by 4 bases; unmatched bases: 5. Germline-derived CDR1 and CDR2 are DFQATT and SNEGSKA (reference sequence). The CDR3 is CSVRLAGDYNEQFF. The CDR3 bases are TGCAGTGTTCGACTAGCGGGAGATTACAATGAGCAGTTCTTC.

The gene calls are TRBV6-5 and TRBJ2-1, with D possibly being TRBD1 (6 bases). The CDR3 is made up of 12 amino acids. CDR1 is MNHEY and CDR2 is SVGAGI in the germline V gene. The V end lost 5 bases, the J end lost 8 bases, and 10 bases lay between the germline ends. DNA for the CDR3: TGTGCCAGCAGTCGGAAGGGGGATGAGCAGTTCTTC. It codes for CASSRKGDEQFF.

In its sample, this clonotype was seen a few times. This rearrangement joins TRBV7-7 to TRBJ2-5; D is undetermined. Germline CDR1 reads SSHAT; CDR2 reads FNYEAQ (reference sequence). Trimming stripped 5 bases from V and 0 bases from J, with 10 bases between. CDR3 size: 14 residues. The DNA for the CDR3 is TGTGCCAGCAGCCCCACAGTGTACCAAGAGACCCAGTACTTC. It yields the protein CASSPTVYQETQYF.

Concerning this clonotype: This CDR3 fails to terminate in the conserved phenylalanine or tryptophan, so it likely reflects a read error. This chain connects TRBV7-9 to TRBJ2-7; 7 bases are a match to TRBD2. Germline V lookup: CDR1 SEHNR, CDR2 FQNEAQ (reference sequence). The CDR3 loop spans 15 amino acids. J was trimmed by 0 bases and V by 5 bases; bases with no gene match: 7. CDR3 nucleotide sequence: TGTGCCAGCAGCCGTAGCGGGCCGCTCTCCTACGAGCAGTACCTC. This translates into CASSRSGPLSYEQYL.

In this sample, this clonotype turned up once. The chain is built from TRBV5-5 and TRBJ2-2; possible D gene TRBD2, 5 bases. Trimming pared 2 bases from V and 4 bases from J, leaving 15 bases between. Germline assignment: CDR1 SGHKS and CDR2 YYEKEE (reference sequence). The CDR3 loop spans 16 amino acids. Here the CDR3 DNA reads TGTGCCAGCAGCTTACTTGGAGGAGGACGCACCGGGGAGCTGTTTTTT. Translation: CASSLLGGGRTGELFF.

This clonotype appeared a few times. The chain joins TRBV20-1 to TRBJ2-7, with D perhaps assigned TRBD1 or TRBD2 (5 bases each). The CDR3 sequence is 14 residues long. V was shortened by 0 bases and J by 4 bases, with 13 bases between the two germline ends. Germline V gene data show CDR1 as DFQATT and CDR2 as SNEGSKA (reference sequence). The DNA for the CDR3 is TGCAGTGCTAGAGATCGAGGGGTGACTTACGAGCAGTACGTC. Amino acid sequence: CSARDRGVTYEQYV.

V and J are TRBV6-2 or TRBV6-3 and TRBJ2-1, with 8 positions matching TRBD2. Germline assignment: CDR1 MNHEY and CDR2 SVGEGT. The ends lost 7 bases at V and 0 bases at J; junction bases unmatched: 23. The CDR3 consists of 21 residues. CDR3 coding DNA: TGTGCCAGCACGCCCTGGTCCCAGGGTAGCGGGAATCCAATCTCCTACAATGAGCAGTTCTTC. Translating it yields CASTPWSQGSGNPISYNEQFF.

This clonotype was detected a few times. This chain uses TRBV7-6 with TRBJ2-5; 9 bases are shared with TRBD2. This CDR3 spans 14 amino acids. Germline V gene data show CDR1 as SGHVS and CDR2 as FNYEAQ. V shed 5 bases, J shed 7 bases, and the junction held 8 bases outside the gene matches. Here the CDR3 reads CASSRIAGEGTQYF. CDR3 DNA: TGTGCCAGCAGCCGTATAGCGGGAGAGGGGACCCAGTACTTC.

As concerns this clonotype: This may arise from a read error, as a much more abundant clone is one base away. A read error is likely, as this CDR3 ends without the conserved phenylalanine or tryptophan. The V and J genes are TRBV11-3 and TRBJ2-5; TRBD1 might be the D (5 bases). CDR1 is SGHNT and CDR2 is YENEEA in the germline V gene. The CDR3 is made up of 13 amino acids. V lost 1 base to trimming and J lost 2 bases, with 5 bases between them. DNA for the CDR3: TGTGCCAGCAGCTTAGGACAGCAAGAGACCCAGTACCTC. Its protein is CASSLGQQETQYL.

The V and J genes are TRBV30 and TRBJ1-1; possible D gene TRBD1, 5 bases. Per germline, CDR1 GTSNPN and CDR2 SVGIG (reference sequence). This CDR3 spans 11 amino acids. With 2 bases removed from V and 6 bases from J, the gap between germline ends came to 7 bases. The CDR3 DNA reads as TGTGCCTGGAGTAGGGGATCTGAAGCTTTCTTT. Its translation is CAWSRGSEAFF. Using reference TRBV30 and TRBJ1-1 for the parts outside the CDR3, the full variable domain is SQTIHQWPATLVQPVGSPLSLECTVEGTSNPNLYWYRQAAGRGLQLLFYSVGIGQISSEVPQNLSASRPQDRQFILSSKKLLLSDSGFYLCAWSRGSEAFFGQGTRLTVV.

In this sample, this clonotype turned up a few times. The chain uses TRBV7-7 and TRBJ2-5; 10 bases match TRBD1. Germline CDR1 reads SSHAT; CDR2 reads FNYEAQ (reference sequence). Trimming cost V 5 bases and J 13 bases; bases outside gene matches: 10. The CDR3 spans 13 residues. The CDR3 bases are TGTGCCAGCAGCACCTCCGGGACAGGGGTTCCGTACTTC. It specifies CASSTSGTGVPYF.

The chain links TRBV7-2 to TRBJ2-5; 7 bases match TRBD2. The junction had 7 bases not matched to a gene; V was cut back by 7 bases and J by 2 bases. From germline, CDR1 is SGHTA and CDR2 FQGNSA. The CDR3 loop spans 14 amino acids. DNA of the CDR3: TGTGCCAGCAACTCAGGGAGGGGTCAAGAGACCCAGTACTTC. Encoded protein: CASNSGRGQETQYF. Based on the CDR3 plus reference TRBV7-2 and TRBJ2-5, the full variable domain is GAGVSQSPSNKVTEKGKDVELRCDPISGHTALYWYRQSLGQGLEFLIYFQGNSAPDKSGLPSDRFSAERTGGSVSTLTIQRTQQEDSAVYLCASNSGRGQETQYFGPGTRLLVL.

The genes are TRBV7-2 and TRBJ2-3, with D hard to call. The germline V gene encodes CDR1 SGHTA and CDR2 FQGNSA. V lost 5 bases and J lost 2, with 8 bases in between. The CDR3 is 13 residues long. The CDR3 coding sequence is TGTGCCAGCAGCCTAGGCTCCACAGATACGCAGTATTTT. Translated: CASSLGSTDTQYF. Based on the CDR3 plus reference TRBV7-2 and TRBJ2-3, the full variable domain is GAGVSQSPSNKVTEKGKDVELRCDPISGHTALYWYRQSLGQGLEFLIYFQGNSAPDKSGLPSDRFSAERTGGSVSTLTIQRTQQEDSAVYLCASSLGSTDTQYFGPGTRLTVL.

This clonotype was seen a few times. The rearrangement uses TRBV5-1 and TRBJ2-5, with unresolved D. The germline V gene encodes CDR1 SGHRS and CDR2 YFSETQ. This CDR3 is built from 13 residues. Trimming took 7 bases from V and 0 from J, leaving 10 bases between them. The CDR3 coding sequence is TGCGCCAGCCGTCGTTGGGACCAAGAGACCCAGTACTTC. Protein product: CASRRWDQETQYF.

On this clonotype itself: The junction departs from the called germline gene at one end, perhaps through a read error. The rearrangement joins TRBV15 to TRBJ1-2; no definite D call. The germline V gene has CDR1 LNHNV and CDR2 YYDKDF (reference sequence). The CDR3 is 13 amino acids. CDR3: CATSREGGSSPVF. As DNA, the CDR3 is TGTGCCACCAGCAGAGAGGGAGGGTCTAGTCCGGTCTTC.

The chain is built from TRBV4-1 and TRBJ2-7; tentative D call: TRBD1 (6 bases). Trimming pared 3 bases from V and 3 bases from J, leaving 15 bases between. From germline, CDR1 is MGHRA and CDR2 YSYEKL. The CDR3 is 15 amino acids. The CDR3 spells CASSHFGLGGYEQYF. The DNA for the CDR3 is TGCGCCAGCAGCCATTTTGGTCTAGGGGGCTACGAGCAGTACTTC.

The V call is TRBV5-1, the J call TRBJ2-2; possibly TRBD2 for D (5 bases). The V end was cut by 0 bases, the J end by 2 bases, with 8 bases between. The CDR3 is 15 residues long. Germline V gene lookup returns CDR1 SGHRS and CDR2 YFSETQ. The CDR3 sequence: CASSLGAANTGELFF. The CDR3 coding sequence is TGCGCCAGCAGCTTGGGAGCGGCTAACACCGGGGAGCTGTTTTTT.

By proportion, this clonotype is medium-sized (0.01 to 0.1%). The rearrangement links TRBV6-2 or TRBV6-3 to TRBJ2-7; maybe TRBD1 (5 bases). The germline V gene has CDR1 MNHEY and CDR2 SVGEGT. The V gene lost 2 bases and the J gene lost 3 bases, with 14 bases spanning the gap. This CDR3 spans 15 amino acids. This CDR3 reads CASSYSTGHLYEQYV. The CDR3 DNA sequence: TGTGCCAGCAGTTACAGTACAGGACATCTCTACGAGCAGTACGTC.

This clonotype was seen a few times. This chain connects TRBV5-1 to TRBJ2-7; 10 bases line up with TRBD2. In germline, CDR1 is SGHRS, CDR2 YFSETQ. The CDR3 is 14 residues long. Trimming cost V 2 bases and J 3 bases; bases outside gene matches: 2. CDR3 DNA: TGCGCCAGCAGCTTATCTAGCGGGAGCTACGAGCAGTACTTC. This translates into CASSLSSGSYEQYF. Filled out from reference TRBV5-1 and TRBJ2-7, the complete variable domain reads KAGVTQTPRYLIKTRGQQVTLSCSPISGHRSVSWYQQTPGQGLQFLFEYFSETQRNKGNFPGRFSGRQFSNSRSEMNVSTLELGDSALYLCASSLSSGSYEQYFGPGTRLTVT.

The chain uses TRBV29-1 and TRBJ1-2; D is undetermined. Germline-derived CDR1 and CDR2 are SQVTM and ANQGSEA. The CDR3 runs to 13 residues. V shed 4 bases and J shed 0 bases, with 9 bases lying between them. The DNA for the CDR3 is TGCAGCGTTGTGGGCACTACTAACTATGGCTACACCTTC. It is translated as CSVVGTTNYGYTF.